The 20 T cell receptor beta chains in this list originate from one sample, sequenced in a study of blood T cell repertoires in COVID-19. Assay used: immunoSEQ multiplex PCR; TCRdb lists only in-frame clones, some missing. The repertoire holds 95,000 to 150,000 clones, with about 82% as singletons. Sequencing was carried out using peripheral blood. All receptors come from a man in his sixties with active or convalescent COVID-19.

This chain uses TRBV3-1 (or the pseudogene TRBV3-2) with TRBJ2-3, with 9 nucleotides matching TRBD2. The germline CDR1 and CDR2 sequences are LGHDT and YNNKEL (reference sequence). V lost 11 bases, J lost 3 bases, and 6 bases stayed unmatched. The CDR3 length is 13 residues. CDR3 region: CASEGLATDTQYF. CDR3 nucleotides: TGTGCCTCCGAGGGACTAGCAACAGATACGCAGTATTTT.

V and J are TRBV6-5 and TRBJ1-1; 9 nucleotides line up with TRBD1. This CDR3 region has 13 residues. V shed 8 bases, J shed 3 bases, and the junction held 4 bases outside the gene matches. Germline CDR1 is MNHEY and CDR2 is SVGAGI. For the CDR3, the DNA is TGTGCCAGCGTTGACAGGGGGGACACTGAAGCTTTCTTT. Its protein is CASVDRGDTEAFF.

This clone was detected once. The chain is built from TRBV18 and TRBJ2-7; D unclear. This CDR3 comprises 15 residues. V was trimmed by 2 bases and J by 0 bases, leaving 11 bases between them. The germline V gene encodes CDR1 KGHSH and CDR2 LQKENI. CDR3 in amino acids: CASSPEQTFSYEQYF. CDR3 in DNA: TGTGCCAGCTCACCAGAACAAACCTTCTCCTACGAGCAGTACTTC.

The V gene is TRBV12-5, the J gene TRBJ1-2, with D perhaps TRBD1 (6 bases). CDR1 LGHNT and CDR2 FRNRAP come from the germline V gene. The V gene lost 2 bases and the J gene lost 6 bases, with 16 bases spanning the gap. The CDR3 spans 15 residues. CDR3 sequence (DNA): TGTGCTAGTGGTTTGAGGTCGGGGGGGCCGGATGGCTACACCTTC. Translation: CASGLRSGGPDGYTF.

The V call is TRBV6-5, the J call TRBJ1-5, with a tentative D call TRBD1 (6 bases). The CDR3 totals 14 residues. CDR1 is MNHEY and CDR2 is SVGAGI in the germline V gene. Trimming removed 7 bases from V and 11 bases from J, with 21 bases in between. The CDR3 sequence is CASISDSSYGAQHF. The CDR3 nucleotides are TGTGCCAGCATATCGGACAGCTCCTATGGAGCCCAGCATTTT.

In this sample, this clone turned up a few times. The identical CDR3 is also encoded by other nucleotide sequences in the sample. The J gene is TRBJ2-1, the V gene TRBV29-1, with 7 bases identical to TRBD1. V shed 3 bases, J shed 0 bases, and the junction held 5 bases outside the gene matches. CDR1 SQVTM and CDR2 ANQGSEA come from the germline V gene. This CDR3 is built from 15 residues. The CDR3 spells CSVEVWDSSYNEQFF. The CDR3 DNA sequence: TGCAGCGTTGAGGTTTGGGACAGCTCCTACAATGAGCAGTTCTTC.

CDR3 DNA sequence: TGTGCCACCAGTGATTTGACGGGGGGTCGTGGAGAGACCCAGTACTTC. This translates into CATSDLTGGRGETQYF. The chain employs TRBV24-1 and TRBJ2-5; TRBD2 aligns across 7 bases. Trimming at V came to 0 bases and at J to 4 bases, leaving 7 bases not matched to a gene. The CDR3 covers 16 residues. Germline values: CDR1 KGHDR, CDR2 SFDVKD.

V is TRBV2 and J is TRBJ2-1; maybe TRBD1 (6 bases). Germline V gives CDR1 SNHLY, CDR2 FYNNEI. The length of the CDR3 is 15 residues. Between the trimmed V and J ends, which lost 6 bases and 1 base, there was a span of 13 bases. The CDR3: CASSRQERSYNEQFF. Here the CDR3 DNA reads TGTGCCAGCAGCCGACAGGAGAGGTCCTACAATGAGCAGTTCTTC.

The V gene is TRBV5-1, the J gene TRBJ2-3; 10 positions match TRBD1. The germline V gene encodes CDR1 SGHRS and CDR2 YFSETQ. Trimming at V came to 5 bases and at J to 3 bases, leaving 6 bases not matched to a gene. This CDR3 contains 15 residues. In DNA, the CDR3 is TGCGCCAGCAGATACCGGGACAGGGGTACAGATACGCAGTATTTT. It codes for CASRYRDRGTDTQYF.

The chain combines TRBV2 with TRBJ1-6; the D is unclear. Germline CDR1 SNHLY, CDR2 FYNNEI. Trimming removed 3 bases from V and 7 bases from J, with 7 bases in between. The CDR3 extends over 13 amino acids. CDR3 bases: TGTGCCAGCAGTGAGTCCAGGAATTCACCCCTCCACTTT. Protein product: CASSESRNSPLHF.

The chain is built from TRBV6-5 and TRBJ1-6; 7 positions match TRBD1. Unmatched junction bases numbered 10, after V lost 5 bases and J lost 12 bases. This CDR3 region has 14 residues. Germline CDR1 is MNHEY and CDR2 is SVGAGI. CDR3 DNA sequence: TGTGCCAGCAGTCCCAGACAGGGTGTATTACCCCTCCACTTT. Translated: CASSPRQGVLPLHF.

The J gene is TRBJ2-1, the V gene TRBV6-2 or TRBV6-3; 8 nucleotides line up with TRBD2. V trimming: 5 bases; J trimming: 0 bases; junction bases outside the gene matches: 6. This CDR3 has 16 residues. CDR1 is MNHEY, CDR2 SVGEGT, per germline. DNA for the CDR3: TGTGCCAGCAGTCTACTAGCGGAAGGCTCCTACAATGAGCAGTTCTTC. It translates to CASSLLAEGSYNEQFF.

The chain couples TRBV6-5 to TRBJ1-2, with TRBD1 identical over 8 bases. V gave up 6 bases and J gave up 2 bases; unmatched junction bases: 8. The CDR3 loop spans 15 amino acids. Germline V lookup: CDR1 MNHEY, CDR2 SVGAGI. The CDR3 DNA is TGTGCCAGCAGGGAGAGCCGGACAGGGAACTATGGCTACACCTTC. The encoded protein is CASRESRTGNYGYTF.

The chain links TRBV28 to TRBJ1-5; 9 nucleotides align to TRBD1. CDR1 is MDHEN and CDR2 is SYDVKM in the germline V gene. The CDR3 is 20 residues long. V trimming: 3 bases; J trimming: 1 base; junction bases outside the gene matches: 16. In DNA, the CDR3 is TGTGCCAGCAGTTTTTTGATGGACAGGGGACCTCAACGGAGCAATCAGCCCCAGCATTTT. Translated, it gives CASSFLMDRGPQRSNQPQHF. Together with reference TRBV28 and TRBJ1-5, the CDR3 gives the full variable domain: DVKVTQSSRYLVKRTGEKVFLECVQDMDHENMFWYRQDPGLGLRLIYFSYDVKMKEKGDIPEGYSVSREKKERFSLILESASTNQTSMYLCASSFLMDRGPQRSNQPQHFGDGTRLSIL.

J is TRBJ2-5 and V is TRBV12-5; D perhaps matches TRBD2 (6 bases). The CDR3 consists of 14 residues. V shed 5 bases and J shed 5 bases, with 15 bases lying between them. CDR1 is LGHNT and CDR2 is FRNRAP in the germline V gene. The CDR3 DNA reads TGTGCTAGTGGTCCCGGCGGGGTGAGGGAGACCCAGTACTTC. Translation gives CASGPGGVRETQYF.

The table lists this clone with a count of one. The chain combines TRBV7-8 with TRBJ2-7; 9 nucleotides match TRBD1. This CDR3 comprises 14 residues. Looked up from germline, CDR1 is SGHVS and CDR2 is FQNEAQ. The junction had 6 bases not matched to a gene; V was cut back by 4 bases and J by 5 bases. CDR3 in DNA: TGTGCCAGCAGCTGGTCTGGGACAGGGAACGAGCAGTACTTC. Its translation: CASSWSGTGNEQYF. Looking up the rest from reference TRBV7-8 and TRBJ2-7 gives the full variable domain: GAGVSQSPRYKVAKRGQDVALRCDPISGHVSLFWYQQALGQGPEFLTYFQNEAQLDKSGLPSDRFFAERPEGSVSTLKIQRTQQEDSAVYLCASSWSGTGNEQYFGPGTRLTVT.

The V and J genes are TRBV28 and TRBJ1-5; D ambiguous. Looked up from germline, CDR1 is MDHEN and CDR2 is SYDVKM. This CDR3 has 13 residues. Deletions cut 5 bases from V and 7 bases from J, with 12 bases between. For the CDR3, the DNA is TGTGCCAGCAGTCCCTGGACGGGGCAGCCCCAGCATTTT. Its translation: CASSPWTGQPQHF.

The chain joins TRBV5-4 to TRBJ2-1; D perhaps matches TRBD1 (5 bases). Trimming left V 0 bases short and J 0 bases short, with 13 bases between. The CDR3 spans 17 residues. Per germline, CDR1 SGHNT and CDR2 YYREEE (reference sequence). The CDR3 is CASSLALGRSSYNEQFF. The CDR3, as DNA: TGTGCCAGCAGCTTGGCCCTGGGGCGGAGCTCCTACAATGAGCAGTTCTTC.

The J gene is TRBJ2-7, the V gene TRBV7-8; 8 bases are shared with TRBD2. V lost 5 bases to trimming and J lost 6 bases; unmatched junction nucleotides: 12. Germline assignment: CDR1 SGHVS and CDR2 FQNEAQ. This CDR3 comprises 15 residues. The CDR3 DNA reads TGTGCCAGCAGCAGAGGAGCGGGAGCTAGGGGCGAGCAGTACTTC. Amino acids: CASSRGAGARGEQYF.

This clone was observed many times. The chain is built from TRBV4-3 and TRBJ2-2, with 8 bases fitting TRBD2. The germline gives CDR1 LGHNA, CDR2 YSLEER. The CDR3 totals 16 residues. The trim removed 1 base at V and 1 base at J, leaving 2 bases unmatched. The CDR3 DNA sequence: TGCGCCAGCAGCCAAGGACTAGCGCTGAACACCGGGGAGCTGTTTTTT. Its protein product is CASSQGLALNTGELFF.